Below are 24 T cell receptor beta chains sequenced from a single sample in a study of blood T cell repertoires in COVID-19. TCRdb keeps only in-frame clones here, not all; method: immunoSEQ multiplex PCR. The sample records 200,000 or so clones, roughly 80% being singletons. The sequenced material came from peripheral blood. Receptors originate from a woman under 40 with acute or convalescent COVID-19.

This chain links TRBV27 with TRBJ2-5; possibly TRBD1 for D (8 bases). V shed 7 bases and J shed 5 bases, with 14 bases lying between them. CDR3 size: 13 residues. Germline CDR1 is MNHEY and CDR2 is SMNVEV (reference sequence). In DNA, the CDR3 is TGTGCCAGCACGGACAGGGAGGGCGAGACCCAGTACTTC. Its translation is CASTDREGETQYF.

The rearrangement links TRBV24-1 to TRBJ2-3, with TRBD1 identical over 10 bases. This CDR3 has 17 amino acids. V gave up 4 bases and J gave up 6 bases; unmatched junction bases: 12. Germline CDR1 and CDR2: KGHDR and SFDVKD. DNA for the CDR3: TGTGCCACCAGTGACCAGGACAGGGGGACGGGGCCCGATACGCAGTATTTT. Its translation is CATSDQDRGTGPDTQYF.

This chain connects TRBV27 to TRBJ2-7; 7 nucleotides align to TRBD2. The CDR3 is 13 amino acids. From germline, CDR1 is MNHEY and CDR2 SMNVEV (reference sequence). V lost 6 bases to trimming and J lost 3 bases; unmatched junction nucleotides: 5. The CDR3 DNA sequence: TGTGCCAGCAGCCGAGCGGGAAACTACGAGCAGTACTTC. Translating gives CASSRAGNYEQYF.

The CDR3 region is CASARQGSWEQYF. CDR3 coding DNA: TGTGCCAGCGCGAGACAGGGATCTTGGGAGCAGTACTTC. The chain couples TRBV9 to TRBJ2-7, with 7 bases lining up with TRBD1. The V and J ends lost 7 bases and 7 bases, in that order; junction bases with no gene match: 11. The CDR3 extends over 13 amino acids. Germline CDR1 and CDR2: SGDLS and YYNGEE.

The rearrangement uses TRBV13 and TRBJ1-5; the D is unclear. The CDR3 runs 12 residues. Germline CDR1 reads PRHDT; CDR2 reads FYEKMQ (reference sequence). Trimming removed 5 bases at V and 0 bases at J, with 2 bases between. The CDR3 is CASSLSNQPQHF. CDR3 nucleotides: TGTGCCAGCAGCCTTAGCAATCAGCCCCAGCATTTT.

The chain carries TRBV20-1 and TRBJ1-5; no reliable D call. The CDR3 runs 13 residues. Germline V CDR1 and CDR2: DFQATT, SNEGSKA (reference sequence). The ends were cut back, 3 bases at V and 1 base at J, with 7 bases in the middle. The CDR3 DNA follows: TGCAGTGCTAGTAAACAGAGCAATCAGCCCCAGCATTTT. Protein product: CSASKQSNQPQHF.

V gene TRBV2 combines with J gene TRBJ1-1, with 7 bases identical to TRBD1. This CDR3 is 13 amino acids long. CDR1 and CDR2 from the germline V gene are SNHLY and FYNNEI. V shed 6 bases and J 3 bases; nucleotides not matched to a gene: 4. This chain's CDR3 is CASRETGDTEAFF. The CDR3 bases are TGTGCCAGCAGAGAAACAGGGGACACTGAAGCTTTCTTT.

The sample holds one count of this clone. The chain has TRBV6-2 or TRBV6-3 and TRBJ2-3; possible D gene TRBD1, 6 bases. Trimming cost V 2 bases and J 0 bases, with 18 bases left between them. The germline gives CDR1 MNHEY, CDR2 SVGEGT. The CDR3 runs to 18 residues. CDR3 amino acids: CASSYRSQGLSSTDTQYF. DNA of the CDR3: TGTGCCAGCAGTTACCGTTCACAGGGCCTCTCTAGCACAGATACGCAGTATTTT.

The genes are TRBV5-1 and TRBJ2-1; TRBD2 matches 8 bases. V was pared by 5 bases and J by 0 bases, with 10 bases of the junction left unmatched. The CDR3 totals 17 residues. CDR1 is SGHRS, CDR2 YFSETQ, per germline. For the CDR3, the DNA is TGCGCCAGCAGTGAATCAGCGGGGGTTAACTCCTACAATGAGCAGTTCTTC. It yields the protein CASSESAGVNSYNEQFF.

CDR3 amino acids: CASSPPGSPLHF. The CDR3 DNA is TGTGCCAGCAGCCCCCCAGGTTCACCCCTCCACTTT. The chain carries TRBV6-2 or TRBV6-3 and TRBJ1-6, with D unresolved. V lost 6 bases and J lost 9, with 9 bases in between. This CDR3 region has 12 residues. Germline V CDR1 and CDR2: MNHEY, SVGEGT.

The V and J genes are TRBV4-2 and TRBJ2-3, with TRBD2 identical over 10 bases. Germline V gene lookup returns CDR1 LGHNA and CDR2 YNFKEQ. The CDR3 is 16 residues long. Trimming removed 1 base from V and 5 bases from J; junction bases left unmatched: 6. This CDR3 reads CASSQGTSGELDTQYF. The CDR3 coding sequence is TGTGCCAGCAGCCAAGGGACTAGCGGAGAGTTAGATACGCAGTATTTT.

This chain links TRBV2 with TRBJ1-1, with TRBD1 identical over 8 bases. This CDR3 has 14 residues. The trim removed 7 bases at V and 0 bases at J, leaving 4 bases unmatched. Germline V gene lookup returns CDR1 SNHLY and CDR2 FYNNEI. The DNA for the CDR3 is TGTGCCAGCATTTGGGACAGGCTGAACACTGAAGCTTTCTTT. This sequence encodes CASIWDRLNTEAFF. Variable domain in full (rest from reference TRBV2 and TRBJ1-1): EPEVTQTPSHQVTQMGQEVILRCVPISNHLYFYWYRQILGQKVEFLVSFYNNEISEKSEIFDDQFSVERPDGSNFTLKIRSTKLEDSAMYFCASIWDRLNTEAFFGQGTRLTVV.

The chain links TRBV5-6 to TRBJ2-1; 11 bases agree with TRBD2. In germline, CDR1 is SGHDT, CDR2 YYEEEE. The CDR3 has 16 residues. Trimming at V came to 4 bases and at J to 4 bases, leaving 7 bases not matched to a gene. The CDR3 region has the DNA TGTGCCAGCAGCGAAACTACTAGCGGGGGTTACAATGAGCAGTTCTTC. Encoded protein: CASSETTSGGYNEQFF.

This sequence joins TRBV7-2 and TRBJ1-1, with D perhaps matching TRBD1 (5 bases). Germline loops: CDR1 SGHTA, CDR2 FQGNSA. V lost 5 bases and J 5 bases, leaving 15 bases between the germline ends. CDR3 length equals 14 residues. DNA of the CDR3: TGTGCCAGCAGCCCCCGAAGCAGGGTAACTGAAGCTTTCTTT. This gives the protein CASSPRSRVTEAFF.

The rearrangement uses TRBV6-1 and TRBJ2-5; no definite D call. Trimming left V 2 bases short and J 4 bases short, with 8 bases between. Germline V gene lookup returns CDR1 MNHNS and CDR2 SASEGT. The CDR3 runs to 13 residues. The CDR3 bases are TGTGCCAGCAGTGAAAATCGGAGAGAGACCCAGTACTTC. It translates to CASSENRRETQYF.

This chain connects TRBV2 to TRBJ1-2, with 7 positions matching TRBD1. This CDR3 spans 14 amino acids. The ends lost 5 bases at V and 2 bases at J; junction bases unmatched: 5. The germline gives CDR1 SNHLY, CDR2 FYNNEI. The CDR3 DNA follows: TGTGCCAGCAGTAGACAGGGTGTAAACTATGGCTACACCTTC. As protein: CASSRQGVNYGYTF.

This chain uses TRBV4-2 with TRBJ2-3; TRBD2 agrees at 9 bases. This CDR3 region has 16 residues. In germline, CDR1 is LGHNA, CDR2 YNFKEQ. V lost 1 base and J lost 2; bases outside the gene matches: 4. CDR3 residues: CASSQGSGGTTDTQYF. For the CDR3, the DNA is TGTGCCAGCAGCCAAGGAAGCGGGGGGACCACAGATACGCAGTATTTT.

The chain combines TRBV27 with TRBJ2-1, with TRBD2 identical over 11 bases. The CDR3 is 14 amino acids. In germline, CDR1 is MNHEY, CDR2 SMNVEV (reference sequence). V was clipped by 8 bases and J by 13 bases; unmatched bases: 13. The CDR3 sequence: CASWKSGTSGLQFF. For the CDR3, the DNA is TGTGCCAGCTGGAAGTCCGGGACTAGCGGCCTACAGTTCTTC.

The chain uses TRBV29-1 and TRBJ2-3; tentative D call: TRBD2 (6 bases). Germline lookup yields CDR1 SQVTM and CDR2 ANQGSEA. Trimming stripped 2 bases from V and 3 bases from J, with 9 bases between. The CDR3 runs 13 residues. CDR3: CSVEPRGTDTQYF. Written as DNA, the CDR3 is TGCAGCGTTGAACCGCGGGGAACAGATACGCAGTATTTT.

The CDR3 reads CASSSQGTGGRNQPQHF. Written as DNA, the CDR3 is TGTGCCAGCAGCTCCCAAGGGACAGGGGGCCGCAATCAGCCCCAGCATTTT. The chain couples TRBV7-2 to TRBJ1-5; 12 nucleotides line up with TRBD1. V shed 4 bases and J 2 bases; nucleotides not matched to a gene: 6. This CDR3 has 17 residues. Germline V gene lookup returns CDR1 SGHTA and CDR2 FQGNSA.

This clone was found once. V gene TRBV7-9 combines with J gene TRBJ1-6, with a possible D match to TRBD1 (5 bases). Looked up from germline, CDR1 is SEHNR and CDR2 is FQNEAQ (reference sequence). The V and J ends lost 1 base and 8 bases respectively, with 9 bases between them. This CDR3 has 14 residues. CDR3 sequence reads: CASSLGTRDSPLHF. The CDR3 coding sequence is TGTGCCAGCAGCTTAGGGACAAGGGATTCACCCCTCCACTTT.

The CDR3 nucleotides read TGTGCCAGCAGAGCTCCGGGACTAGCGGGAGTTCACTACAATGAGCAGTTCTTC. It yields the protein CASRAPGLAGVHYNEQFF. The chain joins TRBV7-9 to TRBJ2-1; 14 bases map to TRBD2. The CDR3 is 18 amino acids. Germline lookup yields CDR1 SEHNR and CDR2 FQNEAQ (reference sequence). V was clipped by 6 bases and J by 3 bases; unmatched bases: 10.

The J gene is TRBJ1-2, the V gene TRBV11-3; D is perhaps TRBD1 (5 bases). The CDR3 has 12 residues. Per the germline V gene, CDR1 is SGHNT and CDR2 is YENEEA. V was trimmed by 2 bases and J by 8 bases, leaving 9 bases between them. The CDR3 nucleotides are TGTGCCAGCAGCTTATCCACAGGAGGCTACACCTTC. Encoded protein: CASSLSTGGYTF.

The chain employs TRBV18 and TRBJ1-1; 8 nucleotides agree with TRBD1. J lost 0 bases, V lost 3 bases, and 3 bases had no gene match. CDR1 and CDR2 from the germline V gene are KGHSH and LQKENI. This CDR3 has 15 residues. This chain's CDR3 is CASSPGQVLNTEAFF. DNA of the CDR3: TGTGCCAGCTCACCGGGACAGGTGCTGAACACTGAAGCTTTCTTT.